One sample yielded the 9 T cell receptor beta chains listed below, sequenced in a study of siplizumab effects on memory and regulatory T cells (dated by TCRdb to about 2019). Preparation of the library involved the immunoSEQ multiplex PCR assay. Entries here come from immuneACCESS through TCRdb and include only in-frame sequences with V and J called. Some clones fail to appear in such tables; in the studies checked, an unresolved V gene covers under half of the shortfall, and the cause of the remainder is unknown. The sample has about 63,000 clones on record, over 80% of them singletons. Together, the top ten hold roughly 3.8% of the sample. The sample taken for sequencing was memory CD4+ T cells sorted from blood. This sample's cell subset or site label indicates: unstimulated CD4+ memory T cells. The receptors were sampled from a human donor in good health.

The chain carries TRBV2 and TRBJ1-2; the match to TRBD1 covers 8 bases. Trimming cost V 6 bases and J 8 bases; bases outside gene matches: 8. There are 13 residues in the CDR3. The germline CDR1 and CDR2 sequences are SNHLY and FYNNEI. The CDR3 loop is CASSGQGVMGYTF. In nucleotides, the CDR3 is TGTGCCAGCAGCGGACAGGGAGTTATGGGCTACACCTTC.

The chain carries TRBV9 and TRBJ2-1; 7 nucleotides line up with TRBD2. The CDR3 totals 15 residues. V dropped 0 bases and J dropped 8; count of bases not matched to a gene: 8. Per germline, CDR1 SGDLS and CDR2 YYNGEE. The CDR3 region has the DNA TGTGCCAGCAGCGTAGCAGGGACGACTAGCTATGAGCAGTTCTTC. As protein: CASSVAGTTSYEQFF.

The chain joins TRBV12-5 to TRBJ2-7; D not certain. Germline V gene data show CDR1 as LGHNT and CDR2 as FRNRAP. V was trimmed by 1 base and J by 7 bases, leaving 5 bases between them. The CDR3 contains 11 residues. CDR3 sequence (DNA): TGTGCTAGTGGTTTGGGATGGGAGCAGTACTTC. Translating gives CASGLGWEQYF. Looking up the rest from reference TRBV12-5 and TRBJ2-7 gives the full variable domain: DARVTQTPRHKVTEMGQEVTMRCQPILGHNTVFWYRQTMMQGLELLAYFRNRAPLDDSGMPKDRFSAEMPDATLATLKIQPSEPRDSAVYFCASGLGWEQYFGPGTRLTVT.

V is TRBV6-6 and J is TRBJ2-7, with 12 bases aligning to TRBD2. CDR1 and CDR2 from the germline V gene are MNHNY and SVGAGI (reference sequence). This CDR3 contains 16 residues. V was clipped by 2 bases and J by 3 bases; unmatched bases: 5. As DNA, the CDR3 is TGTGCCAGCAGTTACGGGGGACTAGCGGGCATCTACGAGCAGTACTTC. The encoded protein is CASSYGGLAGIYEQYF.

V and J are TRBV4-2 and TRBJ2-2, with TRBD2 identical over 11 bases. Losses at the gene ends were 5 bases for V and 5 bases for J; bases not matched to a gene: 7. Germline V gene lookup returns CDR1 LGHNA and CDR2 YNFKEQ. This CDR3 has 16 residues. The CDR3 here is CASSATSGSGTGELFF. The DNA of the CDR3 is TGTGCCAGCAGCGCCACTAGCGGGAGTGGAACCGGGGAGCTGTTTTTT.

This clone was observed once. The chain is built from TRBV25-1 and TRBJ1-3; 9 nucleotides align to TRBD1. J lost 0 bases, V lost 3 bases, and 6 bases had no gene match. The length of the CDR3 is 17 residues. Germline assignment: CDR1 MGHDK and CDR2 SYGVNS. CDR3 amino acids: CASSDPGQGVSGNTIYF. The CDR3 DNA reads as TGTGCCAGCAGTGACCCGGGACAGGGTGTCTCTGGAAACACCATATATTTT.

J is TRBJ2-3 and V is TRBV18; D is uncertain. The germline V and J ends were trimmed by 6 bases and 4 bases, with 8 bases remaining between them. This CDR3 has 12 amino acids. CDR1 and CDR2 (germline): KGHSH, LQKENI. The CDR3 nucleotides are TGTGCCAGCTCGCGAAACGCAGATACGCAGTATTTT. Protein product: CASSRNADTQYF.

The CDR3 nucleotides are TGTGCCAGCAGTCGCCAGGGGTCTGAAAAACTGTTTTTT. It encodes CASSRQGSEKLFF. This chain joins TRBV27 and TRBJ1-4; TRBD1 is a possible D gene (6 bases). Per the germline V gene, CDR1 is MNHEY and CDR2 is SMNVEV (reference sequence). The CDR3 totals 13 residues. The V gene lost 5 bases and the J gene lost 7 bases, with 11 bases spanning the gap. The full variable domain, its missing parts supplied by reference TRBV27 and TRBJ1-4, is EAQVTQNPRYLITVTGKKLTVTCSQNMNHEYMSWYRQDPGLGLRQIYYSMNVEVTDKGDVPEGYKVSRKEKRNFPLILESPSPNQTSLYFCASSRQGSEKLFFGSGTQLSVL.

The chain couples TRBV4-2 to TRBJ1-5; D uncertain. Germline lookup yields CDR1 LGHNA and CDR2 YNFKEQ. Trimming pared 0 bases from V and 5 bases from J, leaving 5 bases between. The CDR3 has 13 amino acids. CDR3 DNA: TGTGCCAGCAGCCAAGAAGTGCATCAGCCCCAGCATTTT. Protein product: CASSQEVHQPQHF.